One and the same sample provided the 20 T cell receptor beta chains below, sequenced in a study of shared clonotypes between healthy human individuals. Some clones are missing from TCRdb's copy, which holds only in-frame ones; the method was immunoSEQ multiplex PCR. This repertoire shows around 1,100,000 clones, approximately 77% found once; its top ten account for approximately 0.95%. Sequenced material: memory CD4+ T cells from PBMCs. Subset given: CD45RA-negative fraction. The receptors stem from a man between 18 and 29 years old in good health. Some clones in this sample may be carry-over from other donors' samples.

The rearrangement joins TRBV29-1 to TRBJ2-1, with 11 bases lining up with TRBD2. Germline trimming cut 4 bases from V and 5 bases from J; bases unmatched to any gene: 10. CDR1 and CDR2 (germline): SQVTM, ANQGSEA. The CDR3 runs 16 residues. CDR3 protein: CSVGRARLAGNNEQFF. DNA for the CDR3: TGCAGCGTTGGTCGGGCCCGACTAGCGGGGAACAATGAGCAGTTCTTC.

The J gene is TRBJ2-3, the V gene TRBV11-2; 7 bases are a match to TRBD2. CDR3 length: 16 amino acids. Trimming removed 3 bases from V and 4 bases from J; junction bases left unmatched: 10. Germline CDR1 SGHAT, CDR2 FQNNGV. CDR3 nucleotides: TGTGCCAGCAGCTTTTCAATTAGGACTAGAGCAGATACGCAGTATTTT. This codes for CASSFSIRTRADTQYF.

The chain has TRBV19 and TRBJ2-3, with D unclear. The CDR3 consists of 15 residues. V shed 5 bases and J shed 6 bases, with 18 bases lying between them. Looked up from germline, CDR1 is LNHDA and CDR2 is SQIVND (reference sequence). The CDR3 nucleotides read TGTGCCAGTAGTCCCCGTGAGGCTGGTAGGGATACGCAGTATTTT. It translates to CASSPREAGRDTQYF.

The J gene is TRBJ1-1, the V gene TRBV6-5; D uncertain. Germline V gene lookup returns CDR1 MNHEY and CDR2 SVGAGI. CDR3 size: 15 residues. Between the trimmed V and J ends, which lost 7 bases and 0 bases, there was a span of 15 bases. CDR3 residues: CASTKRDTMNTEAFF. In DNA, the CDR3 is TGTGCCAGCACCAAGCGAGACACCATGAACACTGAAGCTTTCTTT.

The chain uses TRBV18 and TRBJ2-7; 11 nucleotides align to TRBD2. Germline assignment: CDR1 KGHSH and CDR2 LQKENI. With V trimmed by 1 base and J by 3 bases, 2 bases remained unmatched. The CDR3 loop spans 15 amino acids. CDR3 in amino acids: CASSPLAGGNYEQYF. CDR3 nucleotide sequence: TGTGCCAGCTCACCACTAGCGGGAGGGAACTACGAGCAGTACTTC.

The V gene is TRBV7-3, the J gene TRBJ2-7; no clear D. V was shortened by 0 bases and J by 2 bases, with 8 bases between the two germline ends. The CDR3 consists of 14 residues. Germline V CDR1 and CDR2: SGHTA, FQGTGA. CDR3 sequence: CASSLTGITYEQYF. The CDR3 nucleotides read TGTGCCAGCAGCTTAACGGGGATTACCTACGAGCAGTACTTC.

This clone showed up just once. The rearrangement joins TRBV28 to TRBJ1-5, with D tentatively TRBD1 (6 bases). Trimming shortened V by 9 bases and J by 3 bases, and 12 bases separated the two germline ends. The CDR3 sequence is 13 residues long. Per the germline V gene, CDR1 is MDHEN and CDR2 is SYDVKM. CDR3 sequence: CASHTGPNQPQHF. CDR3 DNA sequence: TGTGCCAGTCATACAGGGCCCAATCAGCCCCAGCATTTT.

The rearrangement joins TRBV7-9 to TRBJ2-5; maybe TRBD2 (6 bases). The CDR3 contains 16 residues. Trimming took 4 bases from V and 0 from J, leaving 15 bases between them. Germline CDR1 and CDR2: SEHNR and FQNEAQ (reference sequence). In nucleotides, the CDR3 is TGTGCCAGCAGCTCCCAGCGGGCCGCGTACCAAGAGACCCAGTACTTC. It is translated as CASSSQRAAYQETQYF.

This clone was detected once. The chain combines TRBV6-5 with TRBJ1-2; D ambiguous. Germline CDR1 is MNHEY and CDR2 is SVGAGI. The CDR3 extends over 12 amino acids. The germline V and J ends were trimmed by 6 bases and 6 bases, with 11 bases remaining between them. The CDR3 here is CASSLNENGYTF. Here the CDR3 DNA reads TGTGCCAGCAGCCTAAACGAAAATGGCTACACCTTC.

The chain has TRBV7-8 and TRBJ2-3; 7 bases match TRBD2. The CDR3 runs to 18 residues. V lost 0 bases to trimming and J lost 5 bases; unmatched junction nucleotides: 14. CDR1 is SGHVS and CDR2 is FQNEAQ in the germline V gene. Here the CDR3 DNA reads TGTGCCAGCAGCTTAGCGCGCTATCTGGGAGGGCGAGGAGATACGCAGTATTTT. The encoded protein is CASSLARYLGGRGDTQYF.

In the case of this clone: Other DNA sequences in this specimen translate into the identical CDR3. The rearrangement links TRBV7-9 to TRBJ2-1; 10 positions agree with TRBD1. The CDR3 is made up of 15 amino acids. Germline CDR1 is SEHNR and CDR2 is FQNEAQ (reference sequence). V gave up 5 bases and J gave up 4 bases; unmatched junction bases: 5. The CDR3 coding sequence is TGTGCCAGCAGCCTAGGACAGGGGGTATACAATGAGCAGTTCTTC. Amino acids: CASSLGQGVYNEQFF.

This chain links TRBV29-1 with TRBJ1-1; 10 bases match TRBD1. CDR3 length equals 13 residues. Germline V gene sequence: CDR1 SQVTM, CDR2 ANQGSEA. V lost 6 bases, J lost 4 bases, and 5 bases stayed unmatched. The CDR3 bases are TGCAGCGTGGGACAGGGGTCGGGCACTGAAGCTTTCTTT. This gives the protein CSVGQGSGTEAFF.

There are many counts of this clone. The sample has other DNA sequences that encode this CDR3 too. The CDR3 region has the DNA TGTGCCAGCAGGAGGACGGCAACTAATGAAAAACTGTTTTTT. This sequence encodes CASRRTATNEKLFF. The chain couples TRBV5-5 to TRBJ1-4; D gene unclear. V was pared by 5 bases and J by 0 bases, with 8 bases between. Per germline, CDR1 SGHKS and CDR2 YYEKEE (reference sequence). CDR3 length: 14 amino acids.

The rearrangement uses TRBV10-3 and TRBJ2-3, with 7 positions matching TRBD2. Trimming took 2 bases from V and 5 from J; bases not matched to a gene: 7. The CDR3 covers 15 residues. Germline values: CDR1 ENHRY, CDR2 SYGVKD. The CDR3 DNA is TGTGCCATCAGTGAGAGTTGGGGGGGAGGAGATACGCAGTATTTT. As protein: CAISESWGGGDTQYF.

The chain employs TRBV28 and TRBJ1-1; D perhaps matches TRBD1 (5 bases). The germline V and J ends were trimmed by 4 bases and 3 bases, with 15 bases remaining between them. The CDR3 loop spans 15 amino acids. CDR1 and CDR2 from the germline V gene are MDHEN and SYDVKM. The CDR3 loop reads CASSSPGRGDTEAFF. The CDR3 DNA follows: TGTGCCAGCAGTTCACCGGGACGAGGGGACACTGAAGCTTTCTTT. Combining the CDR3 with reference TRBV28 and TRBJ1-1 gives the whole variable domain DVKVTQSSRYLVKRTGEKVFLECVQDMDHENMFWYRQDPGLGLRLIYFSYDVKMKEKGDIPEGYSVSREKKERFSLILESASTNQTSMYLCASSSPGRGDTEAFFGQGTRLTVV.

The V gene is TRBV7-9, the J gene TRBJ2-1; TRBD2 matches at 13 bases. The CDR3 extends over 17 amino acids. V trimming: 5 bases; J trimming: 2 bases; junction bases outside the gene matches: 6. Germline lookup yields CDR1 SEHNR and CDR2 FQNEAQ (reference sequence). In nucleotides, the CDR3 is TGTGCCAGCAGCCGGACTAGCGGGAGCTCGCCCTACAATGAGCAGTTCTTC. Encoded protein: CASSRTSGSSPYNEQFF.

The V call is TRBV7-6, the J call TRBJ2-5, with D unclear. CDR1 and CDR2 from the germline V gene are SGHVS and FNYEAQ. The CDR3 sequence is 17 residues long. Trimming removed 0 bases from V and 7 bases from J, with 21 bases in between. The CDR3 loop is CASSLASTPNQLVTQYF. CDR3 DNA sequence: TGTGCCAGCAGCTTAGCCAGCACACCGAACCAATTGGTGACCCAGTACTTC.

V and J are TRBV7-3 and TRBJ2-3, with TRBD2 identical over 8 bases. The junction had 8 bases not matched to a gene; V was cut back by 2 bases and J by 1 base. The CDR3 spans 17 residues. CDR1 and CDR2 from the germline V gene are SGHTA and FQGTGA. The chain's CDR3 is CASSLLAGGPRTDTQYF. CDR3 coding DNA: TGTGCCAGCAGCTTACTTGCGGGAGGACCTCGCACAGATACGCAGTATTTT. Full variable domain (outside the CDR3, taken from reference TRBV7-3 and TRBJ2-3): GAGVSQTPSNKVTEKGKYVELRCDPISGHTALYWYRQSLGQGPEFLIYFQGTGAADDSGLPNDRFFAVRPEGSVSTLKIQRTERGDSAVYLCASSLLAGGPRTDTQYFGPGTRLTVL.

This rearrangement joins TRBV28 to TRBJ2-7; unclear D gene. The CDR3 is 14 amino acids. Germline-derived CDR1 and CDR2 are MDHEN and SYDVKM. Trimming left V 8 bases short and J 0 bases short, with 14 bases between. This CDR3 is CASGALQNSYEQYF. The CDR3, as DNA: TGTGCCAGCGGCGCCTTGCAGAACTCCTACGAGCAGTACTTC.

The CDR3 loop is CASSAGPTFTDTQYF. In nucleotides, the CDR3 is TGTGCCAGCAGCGCGGGACCGACTTTCACAGATACGCAGTATTTT. This chain uses TRBV9 with TRBJ2-3; D is tentatively TRBD1 or TRBD2 (5 bases each). V was clipped by 3 bases and J by 2 bases, with 13 bases between them. The length of the CDR3 is 15 residues. Germline-derived CDR1 and CDR2 are SGDLS and YYNGEE. Using reference TRBV9 and TRBJ2-3 for the parts outside the CDR3, the full variable domain is DSGVTQTPKHLITATGQRVTLRCSPRSGDLSVYWYQQSLDQGLQFLIQYYNGEERAKGNILERFSAQQFPDLHSELNLSSLELGDSALYFCASSAGPTFTDTQYFGPGTRLTVL.